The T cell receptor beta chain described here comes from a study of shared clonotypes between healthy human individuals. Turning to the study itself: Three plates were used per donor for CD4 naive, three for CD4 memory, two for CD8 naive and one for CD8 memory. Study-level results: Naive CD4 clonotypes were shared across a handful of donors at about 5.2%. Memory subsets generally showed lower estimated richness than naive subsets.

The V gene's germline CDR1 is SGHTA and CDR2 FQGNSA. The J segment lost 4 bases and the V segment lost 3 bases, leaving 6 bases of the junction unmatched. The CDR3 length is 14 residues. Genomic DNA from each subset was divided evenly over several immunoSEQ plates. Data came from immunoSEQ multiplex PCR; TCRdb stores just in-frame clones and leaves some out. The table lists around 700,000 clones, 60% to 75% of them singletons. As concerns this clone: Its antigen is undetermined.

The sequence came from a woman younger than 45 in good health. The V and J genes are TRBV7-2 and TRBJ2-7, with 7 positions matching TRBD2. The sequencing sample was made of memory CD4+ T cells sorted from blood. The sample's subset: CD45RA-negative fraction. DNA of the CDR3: TGTGCCAGCAGCTTTCTAGCGGAAGAGTACGAGCAGTACTTC. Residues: CASSFLAEEYEQYF.